This TCR beta chain was identified during a study of shared clonotypes between healthy human individuals. As for the study in general: Researchers drew samples from two women and a few men aged 18 to 49. Findings and caveats of the study: Among donors, the sharing of clonotypes was expected to be influenced by sequencing depth. Sample collection involved blood only; tissue repertoires are likely different.

Measured with immunoSEQ multiplex PCR; TCRdb has only the in-frame clones, and not every one. The sample includes 2.5 million or so clones, approximately 92% of them seen just once. Note on this clone: Antigen specificity is unknown.

Trimming removed 0 bases from V and 3 bases from J, with 8 bases in between. The germline gives CDR1 GTSNPN, CDR2 SVGIG (reference sequence). The CDR3 has 13 amino acids. Sequencing input: naive CD4+ T cells sorted from blood. Subset of the sample: CD45RA+ positively selected. The clonotype was recovered from a young man in good health. This chain uses TRBV30 with TRBJ1-1; D not certain. This CDR3 is CAWSVPDYTEAFF. The CDR3 coding sequence is TGTGCCTGGAGTGTACCCGATTACACTGAAGCTTTCTTT.